This TCR beta chain was sequenced for a study of cytomegalovirus exposure and HLA in healthy donors. General study results and limits: It is likely that the observed cluster of highly shared sequence variants was a sequencing artifact. In an earlier analysis, productive rearrangement rates for most beta V segments clustered near 87% or 30%. According to reports, the classifier identified cytomegalovirus status with high specificity and sensitivity.

Participants comprised healthy donors of bone marrow. CDR1 is MNHNS and CDR2 is SASEGT in the germline V gene. CDR3 length: 16 residues. V trimming: 3 bases; J trimming: 3 bases; junction bases outside the gene matches: 5. The PCR ran on 60 Vbeta and 13 Jbeta primers. TCRdb keeps only in-frame clones here, not all; method: immunoSEQ multiplex PCR. The sample has 90,000 to 120,000 clones, about 80% seen once. With regard to this clone: Its target is not known.

This TCR came from a female donor in good health and CMV-seropositive. The sample taken for sequencing was PBMCs. This chain uses TRBV6-1 with TRBJ2-3; TRBD2 agrees at 11 bases. Here the CDR3 DNA reads TGTGCCAGCAGTGACCTAGCGGGGGGTGCTACAGATACGCAGTATTTT. Translated: CASSDLAGGATDTQYF.